This T cell receptor beta chain was observed in a study of blood T cell repertoires in COVID-19. Study details: From the United States, Italy and Spain came samples of acute and convalescent COVID-19.

Under the authors' procedure: Amplification of reference gene primers was used by the study to estimate nucleated cell counts. Sequenced by immunoSEQ multiplex PCR; TCRdb stores in-frame clones only, minus some. The V and J calls and clone size come from that table; D and trimming were worked out from the DNA. This table holds about 410,000 clones, approximately 91% found once. Sequenced input: peripheral blood. The origin of this receptor is a woman aged 40 to 55 with COVID-19, enrolled during active disease.

The CDR3 is CASSRAVGTASSYEQYF. The CDR3 DNA reads as TGTGCCAGCAGCCGCGCCGTTGGGACTGCCAGCTCCTACGAGCAGTACTTC. The chain employs TRBV7-8 and TRBJ2-7; TRBD2 is a possible D gene (6 bases). The germline V gene encodes CDR1 SGHVS and CDR2 FQNEAQ. Between the trimmed V and J ends, which lost 5 bases and 0 bases, there was a span of 20 bases. The CDR3 loop spans 17 amino acids. Full variable domain (outside the CDR3, taken from reference TRBV7-8 and TRBJ2-7): GAGVSQSPRYKVAKRGQDVALRCDPISGHVSLFWYQQALGQGPEFLTYFQNEAQLDKSGLPSDRFFAERPEGSVSTLKIQRTQQEDSAVYLCASSRAVGTASSYEQYFGPGTRLTVT.